This T cell receptor (beta chain) stems from a study of patients and donors after allogeneic stem cell transplantation. Germline V gene lookup returns CDR1 SGHDT and CDR2 YYEEEE. The CDR3 has 15 residues. V gave up 4 bases and J gave up 8 bases, with 21 bases separating them. MiXCR was run by TCRdb on the RT-PCR reads, yielding one entry per CDR3 protein. The sample includes about a million distinct CDR3 sequences, about a sixth of them seen just once. The chain carries TRBV5-6 and TRBJ1-2, with D perhaps matching TRBD1 (5 bases). The source of this sequence is a human donor who was either an allogeneic HSCT recipient or a stem cell or donor lymphocyte infusion donor (not recorded which). It is not recorded whose cells these are; they may come from a transplant donor. The sample taken for sequencing was blood, either unsorted or a sorted T cell fraction (not recorded which). CDR3 loop: CASSGGSGRVDGYTF. CDR3 DNA sequence: TGTGCCAGCAGCGGGGGAAGTGGCAGGGTCGACGGCTACACCTTC. Full variable domain (missing parts from reference TRBV5-6 and TRBJ1-2): DAGVTQSPTHLIKTRGQQVTLRCSPKSGHDTVSWYQQALGQGPQFIFQYYEEEERQRGNFPDRFSGHQFPNYSSELNVNALLLGDSALYLCASSGGSGRVDGYTFGSGTRLTVV.